The clone carrying this TCR beta chain has a count of ten or more. Antigen specificity is unknown. This entry belongs to a study of T-cell memory formation after mild COVID-19. Constant-segment primers were used for 5'RACE, and the resulting TCR alpha and TCR beta cDNA libraries carried sample barcodes and UMIs. TCRdb re-analysed the 5' RACE reads in MiXCR, keeping a single row per CDR3 protein. The repertoire holds 310,000 or so distinct CDR3 sequences, with approximately 16% as singletons. Germline CDR1 is ENHRY and CDR2 is SYGVKD. The CDR3 spans 14 residues. V dropped 7 bases and J dropped 2; count of bases not matched to a gene: 7. The study, taken as a whole, reports: Contracting CD8+ clones were enriched in EMRA, CD4+ mainly in CM and EM. Pre-infection memory held some responding clones, suggesting pre-existing cross-reactive T cells responded. Among clones contracting day 15 to 85, CD4/CD8 was balanced, whereas later expanders leaned CD4+.

The V and J genes are TRBV10-3 and TRBJ2-5, with 7 nucleotides matching TRBD1. The clonotype was recovered from a man aged 18-30 years who had mild COVID-19 (a few samples of this study predate the infection). Cell type and time point are not known. Material for sequencing was PBMCs or a T cell subset sorted from them (not recorded which). CDR3: CAIKGTDLQETQYF. The CDR3 DNA sequence: TGTGCCATCAAAGGGACAGACCTTCAAGAGACCCAGTACTTC.